Detailed here is one T cell receptor beta chain. Antigen: not known. The DNA is left out, because the CDR3 cannot be placed on it with certainty; the CDR3 is given as TCRdb lists it. The CDR3 spans 12 residues, counting both ends. Per the germline V gene, CDR1 is MNHEY and CDR2 is SVGAGI. This record belongs to a study of OX40 agonist ivuxolimab in advanced cancers. Study outcomes and limitations: It was not determined which antigens were specifically recognized by the peripheral T cells that had undergone clonal expansion. By week 6 at 0.1 to 3.0 mg/kg, blood CD4+ and CD8+ T cells had expanded clonally.

The table came from immunoSEQ multiplex PCR; TCRdb's copy has only in-frame clones and leaves some out. This sample has tens of thousands of clones, with more than 80% found just once. Autoimmune disease history or systemic immunosuppression meant exclusion. The receptor comes from an adult with an advanced solid tumor such as melanoma, head and neck, liver or kidney cancer. The V gene is TRBV6-5, the J gene TRBJ1-1. The source was CD4+ or CD8+ T cells sorted from blood, collected in a trial of the OX40 agonist ivuxolimab. The CDR3 loop is CASSFGAGNTFF.